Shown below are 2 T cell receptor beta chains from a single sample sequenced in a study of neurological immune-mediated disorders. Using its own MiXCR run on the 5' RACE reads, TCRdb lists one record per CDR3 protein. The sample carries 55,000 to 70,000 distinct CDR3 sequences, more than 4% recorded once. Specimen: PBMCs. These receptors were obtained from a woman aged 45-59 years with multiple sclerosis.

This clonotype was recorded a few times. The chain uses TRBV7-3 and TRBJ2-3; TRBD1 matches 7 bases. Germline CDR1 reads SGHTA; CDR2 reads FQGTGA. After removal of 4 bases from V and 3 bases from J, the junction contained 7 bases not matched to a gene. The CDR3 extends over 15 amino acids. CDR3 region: CASSSLGGVTDTQYF. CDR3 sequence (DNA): TGTGCCAGCAGCTCCCTAGGGGGCGTAACAGATACGCAGTATTTT.

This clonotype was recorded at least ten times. CDR3 nucleotide sequence: TGTGCCAGTAGTATAGATCTTGGGAGGGAGCAGTTCTTC. Protein: CASSIDLGREQFF. The chain uses TRBV19 and TRBJ2-1; D possibly corresponds to TRBD2 (6 bases). V lost 0 bases and J 10 bases, leaving 10 bases between the germline ends. CDR1 LNHDA and CDR2 SQIVND come from the germline V gene (reference sequence). The CDR3 has 13 residues.